This paragraph reports one T cell receptor beta chain. The data stem from a study of OX40 agonist ivuxolimab in advanced cancers. The method was immunoSEQ multiplex PCR; TCRdb's version includes in-frame clones alone and lacks a portion of them. The table lists roughly 92,000 clones, 90% to 95% of them singletons. The ends lost 0 bases at V and 4 bases at J; junction bases unmatched: 2. CDR1 is LNHDA and CDR2 is SQIVND in the germline V gene (reference sequence). The CDR3 extends over 14 amino acids. This TCR was sampled from an adult with an advanced solid tumor such as melanoma, head and neck, liver or kidney cancer. The genes are TRBV19 and TRBJ1-2; 7 positions match TRBD1. The sample here was CD4+ or CD8+ T cells sorted from blood, taken in a trial of the OX40 agonist ivuxolimab. The CDR3 spells CASSIDRDSYGYTF. Here the CDR3 DNA reads TGTGCCAGTAGTATAGACCGGGACAGCTATGGCTACACCTTC. The full variable domain, in which reference TRBV19 and TRBJ1-2 provide the parts outside the CDR3, is DGGITQSPKYLFRKEGQNVTLSCEQNLNHDAMYWYRQDPGQGLRLIYYSQIVNDFQKGDIAEGYSVSREKKESFPLTVTSAQKNPTAFYLCASSIDRDSYGYTFGSGTRLTVV.